This T cell receptor (beta chain) was found in a study of cytomegalovirus exposure and HLA in healthy donors. Study summary: The same platform as the roughly 630 first-cohort repertoires was used for the 95 to 150 validation repertoires, a later analysis reported.

With respect to this clone: Its matching antigen is unknown.

Looked up from germline, CDR1 is SNHLY and CDR2 is FYNNEI. Trimming cost V 5 bases and J 5 bases, with 10 bases left between them. The CDR3 has 13 amino acids. Study-level points and caveats: A list of roughly 180 TCR beta chains associated with cytomegalovirus was given. According to reports, the classifier identified cytomegalovirus status with high specificity and sensitivity. Clusters of TCRs from the first cohort tended to co-occur in the 110 or so validation repertoires (as a later analysis found).

Libraries were prepared by immunoSEQ multiplex PCR; TCRdb keeps only in-frame clonotypes and omits some of them. The table records 150,000 or so clones, 94% of them present only once. This sequence was found in a man between 18 and 29 years old in good health and CMV-seropositive. The chain combines TRBV2 with TRBJ2-1, with D possibly matching TRBD2 (5 bases). Sequencing used PBMCs. The CDR3 bases are TGTGCCAGCAGTCGGCGGGCAAACAATGAGCAGTTCTTC. Encoded protein: CASSRRANNEQFF.